This TCR beta chain emerged from a study of T cell responses to AZD1222 COVID-19 vaccine. The protocol was immunoSEQ multiplex PCR, while the TCRdb copy is restricted to in-frame clones and leaves out a portion. The data contain over 65,000 clones, roughly 89% of them singletons. The CDR3 spans 11 residues. From germline, CDR1 is LGHDT and CDR2 YNNKEL (reference sequence). Trimming removed 2 bases from V and 9 bases from J, with 5 bases in between. The receptor's source is an adult who received the AZD1222 COVID-19 vaccine. The chain uses TRBV3-1 (or the pseudogene TRBV3-2) and TRBJ2-1; D gene unclear. The source material was peripheral blood, sampled 28 days after the second AZD1222 dose. CDR3 sequence: CASSQWSEQFF. The CDR3 DNA reads TGTGCCAGCAGCCAATGGTCTGAGCAGTTCTTC.